The rows below give T cell receptor beta chains drawn from one sample of a study of cytomegalovirus exposure and HLA in healthy donors. Here immunoSEQ multiplex PCR was the method, and the copy in TCRdb shows in-frame clones only, minus some. The repertoire consists of some 160,000 clones, with 72% occurring once and the leading ten covering roughly 2.1%. Sequencing was done on a sample of PBMCs. The receptors come from a man in his forties or fifties in good health and CMV-seronegative. CDR3s include the opening cysteine and the closing phenylalanine or tryptophan. A D gene is named only where the DNA matches it firmly. Clone size appears in some rows only: once, few, many, or a class for an expanded clone.

clone size: .; CDR3 length: 17; J gene: TRBJ1-5; V gene: TRBV28; D gene: TRBD1; CDR3 protein: CASSLSIVYRGHQPQHF; CDR3 DNA: TGTGCCAGCAGTTTAAGTATAGTGTACAGGGGGCACCAGCCCCAGCATTTT
clone size: .; CDR3 length: 14; J gene: TRBJ1-5; V gene: TRBV19; D gene: .; CDR3 protein: CASSIEGGPQPQHF; CDR3 DNA: TGTGCCAGTAGTATAGAGGGGGGGCCTCAGCCCCAGCATTTT
clone size: .; CDR3 length: 12; J gene: TRBJ2-7; V gene: TRBV5-5; D gene: .; CDR3 protein: CASSPDRYEQYF; CDR3 DNA: TGTGCCAGCAGTCCTGACAGATACGAGCAGTACTTC
clone size: once; CDR3 length: 14; J gene: TRBJ2-7; V gene: TRBV6-6; D gene: TRBD1; CDR3 protein: CASSYSTGYYEQYF; CDR3 DNA: TGTGCCAGCAGTTACTCGACAGGGTACTACGAGCAGTACTTC
clone size: .; CDR3 length: 15; J gene: TRBJ2-1; V gene: TRBV5-1; D gene: .; CDR3 protein: CASSLVGSSYNEQFF; CDR3 DNA: TGCGCCAGCAGCTTGGTCGGGAGCTCCTACAATGAGCAGTTCTTC
clone size: .; CDR3 length: 15; J gene: TRBJ2-7; V gene: TRBV19; D gene: .; CDR3 protein: CASSSPGGPSYEQYF; CDR3 DNA: TGTGCCAGTAGCTCCCCAGGGGGGCCGTCCTACGAGCAGTACTTC
clone size: few; CDR3 length: 15; J gene: TRBJ2-1; V gene: TRBV7-9; D gene: TRBD1; CDR3 protein: CASSSGQGIYNEQFF; CDR3 DNA: TGTGCCAGCAGCTCGGGACAGGGGATCTACAATGAGCAGTTCTTC
clone size: once; CDR3 length: 16; J gene: TRBJ1-5; V gene: TRBV28; D gene: TRBD1; CDR3 protein: CASSLWTGGLDQPQHF; CDR3 DNA: TGTGCCAGCAGTCTCTGGACAGGGGGCCTCGATCAGCCCCAGCATTTT
clone size: .; CDR3 length: 15; J gene: TRBJ2-7; V gene: TRBV5-6; D gene: .; CDR3 protein: CASSLVEGASYEQYF; CDR3 DNA: TGTGCCAGCAGCTTGGTGGAGGGGGCTTCCTACGAGCAGTACTTC
clone size: .; CDR3 length: 12; J gene: TRBJ2-1; V gene: TRBV2; D gene: TRBD1; CDR3 protein: CASSEVPGGQFF; CDR3 DNA: TGTGCCAGCAGTGAAGTCCCAGGGGGGCAGTTCTTC
clone size: .; CDR3 length: 13; J gene: TRBJ1-1; V gene: TRBV6-1; D gene: .; CDR3 protein: CASKAGVGTEAFF; CDR3 DNA: TGTGCCAGCAAGGCGGGGGTAGGGACTGAAGCTTTCTTT
clone size: .; CDR3 length: 15; J gene: TRBJ2-2; V gene: TRBV30; D gene: .; CDR3 protein: CAWSASRRVAGELFF; CDR3 DNA: TGTGCCTGGAGTGCTTCTCGCAGGGTGGCCGGGGAGCTGTTTTTT
clone size: .; CDR3 length: 14; J gene: TRBJ2-7; V gene: TRBV7-8; D gene: .; CDR3 protein: CASKLGGAQYEQYF; CDR3 DNA: TGTGCCAGCAAACTAGGGGGGGCGCAATACGAGCAGTACTTC
clone size: .; CDR3 length: 18; J gene: TRBJ2-5; V gene: TRBV5-1; D gene: TRBD2; CDR3 protein: CASSLAGLAGAYQETQYF; CDR3 DNA: TGCGCCAGCAGCTTGGCCGGGCTAGCGGGGGCGTACCAAGAGACCCAGTACTTC
clone size: few; CDR3 length: 17; J gene: TRBJ1-5; V gene: TRBV4-3; D gene: .; CDR3 protein: CASSQDAATWGNQPQHF; CDR3 DNA: TGCGCCAGCAGCCAAGATGCGGCCACCTGGGGCAATCAGCCCCAGCATTTT
clone size: .; CDR3 length: 14; J gene: TRBJ2-1; V gene: TRBV6-1; D gene: TRBD1; CDR3 protein: CASSQGQGRNEQFF; CDR3 DNA: TGTGCCAGCAGCCAGGGACAGGGGAGAAATGAGCAGTTCTTC
clone size: once; CDR3 length: 13; J gene: TRBJ1-2; V gene: TRBV25-1; D gene: .; CDR3 protein: CASSEGAVYGYTF; CDR3 DNA: TGTGCCAGCAGTGAGGGGGCAGTTTATGGCTACACCTTC
clone size: .; CDR3 length: 14; J gene: TRBJ2-5; V gene: TRBV6-6; D gene: TRBD2; CDR3 protein: CASRLAGVQETQYF; CDR3 DNA: TGTGCCAGCAGACTAGCGGGAGTCCAAGAGACCCAGTACTTC
clone size: .; CDR3 length: 16; J gene: TRBJ2-1; V gene: TRBV5-1; D gene: TRBD2; CDR3 protein: CASSPWGSGTYNEQFF; CDR3 DNA: TGCGCCAGCAGCCCCTGGGGCAGCGGGACCTACAATGAGCAGTTCTTC
clone size: .; CDR3 length: 16; J gene: TRBJ2-1; V gene: TRBV18; D gene: .; CDR3 protein: CASSPNLVVGGYEQFF; CDR3 DNA: TGTGCCAGCTCACCCAACCTAGTAGTGGGGGGTTACGAGCAGTTCTTC
clone size: few; CDR3 length: 13; J gene: TRBJ1-5; V gene: TRBV5-8; D gene: .; CDR3 protein: CASSLARHQPQHF; CDR3 DNA: TGTGCCAGCAGCTTGGCGCGGCATCAGCCCCAGCATTTT
clone size: .; CDR3 length: 14; J gene: TRBJ1-2; V gene: TRBV28; D gene: .; CDR3 protein: CASSFGGRVYGYTF; CDR3 DNA: TGTGCCAGCAGTTTCGGGGGGCGGGTCTATGGCTACACCTTC
clone size: few; CDR3 length: 10; J gene: TRBJ2-7; V gene: TRBV29-1; D gene: .; CDR3 protein: CSAGNYEQYF; CDR3 DNA: TGCAGCGCAGGGAACTACGAGCAGTACTTC
clone size: .; CDR3 length: 15; J gene: TRBJ2-1; V gene: TRBV28; D gene: TRBD2; CDR3 protein: CASSGPAGGSNEQFF; CDR3 DNA: TGTGCCAGCAGCGGGCCCGCGGGAGGTTCTAATGAGCAGTTCTTC
clone size: .; CDR3 length: 14; J gene: TRBJ1-2; V gene: TRBV2; D gene: .; CDR3 protein: CASSGGRRLYGYPF; CDR3 DNA: TGTGCCAGCAGTGGTGGCCGAAGACTCTATGGCTACCCCTTC
clone size: .; CDR3 length: 14; J gene: TRBJ2-4; V gene: TRBV6-1; D gene: TRBD2; CDR3 protein: CASSEERTSGGFHF; CDR3 DNA: TGTGCCAGCAGTGAAGAAAGGACTAGCGGGGGGTTCCACTTC
clone size: .; CDR3 length: 18; J gene: TRBJ1-3; V gene: TRBV4-2; D gene: TRBD1; CDR3 protein: CASSQGGRDRFSGNTIYF; CDR3 DNA: TGTGCCAGCAGCCAAGGTGGTAGGGACAGATTCTCTGGAAACACCATATATTTT
clone size: .; CDR3 length: 13; J gene: TRBJ1-2; V gene: TRBV7-2; D gene: TRBD1; CDR3 protein: CASSIQTGYGYTF; CDR3 DNA: TGTGCCAGCAGCATACAGACAGGGTATGGCTACACCTTC
clone size: .; CDR3 length: 13; J gene: TRBJ2-7; V gene: TRBV30; D gene: TRBD1; CDR3 protein: CAWRGQGNYEQYF; CDR3 DNA: TGTGCCTGGCGGGGACAGGGGAATTACGAGCAGTACTTC
clone size: .; CDR3 length: 17; J gene: TRBJ1-1; V gene: TRBV7-9; D gene: .; CDR3 protein: CASSSPGAALGNTEAFF; CDR3 DNA: TGTGCCAGCAGCTCACCAGGGGCCGCATTGGGGAACACTGAAGCTTTCTTT
clone size: few; CDR3 length: 16; J gene: TRBJ2-6; V gene: TRBV25-1; D gene: TRBD1; CDR3 protein: CASSPDRGGGANVLTF; CDR3 DNA: TGTGCCAGCAGTCCGGACAGGGGCGGTGGGGCCAACGTCCTGACTTTC
clone size: .; CDR3 length: 15; J gene: TRBJ2-7; V gene: TRBV4-3; D gene: TRBD1; CDR3 protein: CASSPSRQGPYEQYF; CDR3 DNA: TGCGCCAGCAGCCCCTCCCGACAGGGCCCCTACGAGCAGTACTTC
clone size: .; CDR3 length: 15; J gene: TRBJ2-5; V gene: TRBV9; D gene: TRBD1; CDR3 protein: CASSATGVSGETQYF; CDR3 DNA: TGTGCCAGCAGCGCCACAGGGGTATCGGGAGAGACCCAGTACTTC
clone size: .; CDR3 length: 13; J gene: TRBJ2-1; V gene: TRBV9; D gene: .; CDR3 protein: CASSGDFYNEQFF; CDR3 DNA: TGTGCCAGCAGCGGGGACTTTTACAATGAGCAGTTCTTC
clone size: .; CDR3 length: 14; J gene: TRBJ2-2; V gene: TRBV2; D gene: TRBD2; CDR3 protein: CASRRGGPTGELFF; CDR3 DNA: TGTGCCAGCAGGCGGGGGGGCCCCACCGGGGAGCTGTTTTTT
clone size: .; CDR3 length: 12; J gene: TRBJ2-7; V gene: TRBV29-1; D gene: TRBD1; CDR3 protein: CSVGQGSYEQYF; CDR3 DNA: TGCAGCGTTGGACAGGGTTCCTACGAGCAGTACTTC
clone size: .; CDR3 length: 15; J gene: TRBJ2-7; V gene: TRBV5-4; D gene: TRBD2; CDR3 protein: CASSSGLAGSYEQYF; CDR3 DNA: TGTGCCAGCAGCTCCGGACTAGCGGGCTCCTACGAGCAGTACTTC
clone size: few; CDR3 length: 15; J gene: TRBJ2-5; V gene: TRBV28; D gene: .; CDR3 protein: CASSVVGALQETQYF; CDR3 DNA: TGTGCCAGCAGCGTGGTAGGGGCCCTGCAAGAGACCCAGTACTTC
clone size: .; CDR3 length: 15; J gene: TRBJ2-2; V gene: TRBV7-9; D gene: .; CDR3 protein: CASSSPQGNTGELFF; CDR3 DNA: TGTGCCAGCAGCTCCCCGCAGGGGAACACCGGGGAGCTGTTTTTT
clone size: .; CDR3 length: 13; J gene: TRBJ2-7; V gene: TRBV10-3; D gene: .; CDR3 protein: CAISVDTAYEQYF; CDR3 DNA: TGTGCCATCAGTGTGGACACGGCCTACGAGCAGTACTTC
clone size: .; CDR3 length: 17; J gene: TRBJ1-1; V gene: TRBV19; D gene: TRBD1; CDR3 protein: CASSQPSWTGNLTEAFF; CDR3 DNA: TGTGCCAGTAGTCAACCTAGTTGGACAGGGAACCTCACTGAAGCTTTCTTT
clone size: .; CDR3 length: 11; J gene: TRBJ1-5; V gene: TRBV7-6; D gene: .; CDR3 protein: CARVRLEPQHF; CDR3 DNA: TGTGCCAGAGTCCGACTGGAGCCCCAGCATTTT
clone size: .; CDR3 length: 14; J gene: TRBJ2-1; V gene: TRBV4-1; D gene: .; CDR3 protein: CASSQDTSRTEQFF; CDR3 DNA: TGCGCCAGCAGCCAAGATACCTCGCGAACTGAGCAGTTCTTC
clone size: few; CDR3 length: 13; J gene: TRBJ2-1; V gene: TRBV25-1; D gene: .; CDR3 protein: CASSEWGGNEQFF; CDR3 DNA: TGTGCCAGCAGTGAATGGGGAGGAAATGAGCAGTTCTTC
clone size: .; CDR3 length: 13; J gene: TRBJ1-4; V gene: TRBV7-3; D gene: TRBD1; CDR3 protein: CASSTKTGTGVDF; CDR3 DNA: TGTGCCAGCAGCACAAAGACCGGGACAGGGGTCGATTTT
clone size: .; CDR3 length: 12; J gene: TRBJ1-4; V gene: TRBV10-3; D gene: .; CDR3 protein: CAIKGPNEKLFF; CDR3 DNA: TGTGCCATCAAGGGGCCTAATGAAAAACTGTTTTTT
clone size: .; CDR3 length: 18; J gene: TRBJ1-1; V gene: TRBV23-1; D gene: TRBD1; CDR3 protein: CASSSQGTDWSENTEAFF; CDR3 DNA: TGCGCCAGCAGCTCGCAGGGGACAGACTGGTCGGAAAACACTGAAGCTTTCTTT
clone size: .; CDR3 length: 13; J gene: TRBJ2-3; V gene: TRBV7-2; D gene: .; CDR3 protein: CASGGTSTDTQYF; CDR3 DNA: TGTGCCAGCGGGGGCACTAGCACAGATACGCAGTATTTT
clone size: .; CDR3 length: 15; J gene: TRBJ1-1; V gene: TRBV6-6; D gene: .; CDR3 protein: CASSYGGGPSRWAFF; CDR3 DNA: TGTGCCAGCAGTTATGGGGGGGGGCCCTCTCGGTGGGCTTTCTTT
clone size: .; CDR3 length: 16; J gene: TRBJ2-2; V gene: TRBV5-5; D gene: TRBD2; CDR3 protein: CASSFLAGADTGELFF; CDR3 DNA: TGTGCCAGCAGCTTTCTAGCGGGAGCGGACACCGGGGAGCTGTTTTTT
clone size: .; CDR3 length: 12; J gene: TRBJ1-2; V gene: TRBV7-9; D gene: TRBD1; CDR3 protein: CSGTGQGNGYTF; CDR3 DNA: TGTTCCGGGACCGGACAGGGGAATGGCTACACCTTC
clone size: few; CDR3 length: 15; J gene: TRBJ2-7; V gene: TRBV5-6; D gene: TRBD1; CDR3 protein: CASSQNGYPGTGIFF; CDR3 DNA: TGTGCCAGCAGCCAAAACGGCTATCCCGGGACAGGGATTTTCTTC
clone size: .; CDR3 length: 13; J gene: TRBJ1-1; V gene: TRBV5-1; D gene: .; CDR3 protein: CASSSQTNTEAFF; CDR3 DNA: TGCGCCAGCAGCTCACAGACAAACACTGAAGCTTTCTTT
clone size: .; CDR3 length: 15; J gene: TRBJ2-4; V gene: TRBV10-1; D gene: TRBD1; CDR3 protein: CASSALAGGKNIQYF; CDR3 DNA: TGCGCCAGCAGTGCCCTGGCAGGGGGCAAAAACATTCAGTACTTC